This record looks at one T cell receptor (beta chain) sequence and its context. No antigen is known for it. Trimming pared 3 bases from V and 6 bases from J, leaving 15 bases between. Germline CDR1 and CDR2: SGDLS and YYNGEE. This CDR3 spans 14 amino acids. The record originates from a study of long-term antiretroviral therapy in people with HIV. The study, taken as a whole, reports: Relative to control repertoires, HIV repertoires exhibited narrower CDR3 length ranges.

Version v3.0 of the immunoSEQ assay was performed at survey level. The method was immunoSEQ multiplex PCR; TCRdb's version includes in-frame clones alone and lacks a portion of them. The data hold roughly 24,000 clones, with roughly 84% observed a single time. Each HIV participant was treated in the United States. The rearrangement uses TRBV9 and TRBJ1-2; TRBD1 might be the D (6 bases). The starting material was unsorted PBMCs, obtained 4.8 to 5 years after starting antiretroviral therapy. The source of this sequence is a man aged 35-49 years with HIV. The CDR3 is CASSASGDLNGYTF. Written as DNA, the CDR3 is TGTGCCAGCAGCGCATCAGGGGATCTTAATGGCTACACCTTC.